The clone carrying this T cell receptor (beta chain) has a handful of counts. No antigen is known for it. The germline CDR1 and CDR2 sequences are MNHNS and SASEGT. V was clipped by 0 bases and J by 7 bases, with 7 bases between them. There are 13 residues in the CDR3. TCRdb's table, derived via immunoSEQ multiplex PCR, lists solely in-frame clones and lacks some. The profile shows about 69,000 clones, 75% to 90% of them singletons. The entry originates in a study of T cell responses to AZD1222 COVID-19 vaccine. Study-wide results and caveats: Clonal diversity may have been underestimated in mostly white British donors.

The sample consisted of peripheral blood, taken 28 days after the second AZD1222 dose. This chain joins TRBV6-1 and TRBJ2-1; D is ambiguous. The receptor was isolated from an adult who received the AZD1222 COVID-19 vaccine. This CDR3 is CASSEAPGNEQFF. The CDR3 bases are TGTGCCAGCAGTGAAGCGCCAGGAAATGAGCAGTTCTTC.